One and the same sample provided the 3 T cell receptor beta chains below, sequenced in a study of CD8+ T cells in alopecia areata. Investigators isolated RNA and reverse transcribed it into cDNA to act as the sequencing template. Clones were sequenced by immunoSEQ multiplex PCR, and TCRdb holds only the in-frame ones, with some missing. The sample shows 87,000 or so clones, over 70% of them seen only once. Specified treatment: oral pan-JAK inhibitor, 5-10 mg twice daily. The material was CD8+ T cells sorted from blood, obtained at approximately week 44, from a patient treated with tofacitinib. Source of these receptors: a human donor with alopecia areata.

This clone was counted only a few times. The chain joins TRBV4-3 to TRBJ2-2, with TRBD1 matching over 7 bases. The CDR3 has 19 amino acids. Germline V gene lookup returns CDR1 LGHNA and CDR2 YSLEER. J lost 4 bases, V lost 4 bases, and 18 bases had no gene match. In DNA, the CDR3 is TGCGCCAGCAGCCCAAGAATTTTCATAGGGGGCGATGGCACCGGGGAGCTGTTTTTT. This encodes CASSPRIFIGGDGTGELFF.

The gene calls are TRBV7-9 and TRBJ1-2; possible D gene TRBD1, 5 bases. V lost 5 bases and J 7 bases, leaving 17 bases between the germline ends. The length of the CDR3 is 14 residues. CDR1 is SEHNR, CDR2 FQNEAQ, per germline (reference sequence). The CDR3 DNA reads TGTGCCAGCAGCGGCGACGACCCAAGGGGTGGCTACACCTTC. It specifies CASSGDDPRGGYTF.

Details on this clone: The sample carries other DNA sequences with the same CDR3. This sequence joins TRBV30 and TRBJ2-4, with D perhaps TRBD1 or TRBD2 (5 bases each). V was shortened by 3 bases and J by 0 bases, with 30 bases between the two germline ends. Looked up from germline, CDR1 is GTSNPN and CDR2 is SVGIG (reference sequence). The CDR3 loop spans 21 amino acids. The CDR3 protein is CAWRGTEPGQDSLVAKNIQYF. CDR3 nucleotide sequence: TGTGCCTGGAGGGGAACCGAACCGGGGCAGGACTCCCTGGTAGCCAAAAACATTCAGTACTTC.